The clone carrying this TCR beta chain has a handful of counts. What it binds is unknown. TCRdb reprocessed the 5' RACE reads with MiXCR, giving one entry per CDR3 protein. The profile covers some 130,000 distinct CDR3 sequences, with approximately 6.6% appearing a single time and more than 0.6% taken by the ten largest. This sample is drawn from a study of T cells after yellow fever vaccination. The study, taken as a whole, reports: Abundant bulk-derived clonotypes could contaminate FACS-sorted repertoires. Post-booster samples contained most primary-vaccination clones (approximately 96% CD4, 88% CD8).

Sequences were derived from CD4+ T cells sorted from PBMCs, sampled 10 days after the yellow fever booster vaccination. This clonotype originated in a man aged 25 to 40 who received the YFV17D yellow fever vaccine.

Written as DNA, the CDR3 is TGTGCCAGCAGCTTAGGGGACAGGGACGGCTACACCTTC. Protein: CASSLGDRDGYTF. The rearrangement joins TRBV7-2 to TRBJ1-2; 9 bases line up with TRBD1. Trimming at V came to 1 base and at J to 8 bases, leaving 2 bases not matched to a gene. CDR1 and CDR2 (germline): SGHTA, FQGNSA. This CDR3 comprises 13 residues.